The source of this TCR beta chain is a study of blood T cell repertoires in COVID-19. Study summary: The study drew acute and convalescent COVID-19 samples from the United States, Italy and Spain. T cells, B-cell-depleted T cells, or PBMCs provided the cDNA or gDNA that served as material.

There are 11 residues in the CDR3. V shed 6 bases and J shed 3 bases, with 6 bases lying between them. Measured with immunoSEQ multiplex PCR; TCRdb has only the in-frame clones, and not every one. The table has around 290,000 clones, approximately 90% seen once; the top ten hold about 4.6%. This sequence originates from a man in his forties or fifties with acute or convalescent COVID-19. Sequenced material: peripheral blood. V usage is TRBV12-3 or TRBV12-4 and J usage is TRBJ2-7; D uncertain. The DNA for the CDR3 is TGTGCCAGCAGCTCCCGCTACGAGCAGTACTTC. It encodes CASSSRYEQYF.